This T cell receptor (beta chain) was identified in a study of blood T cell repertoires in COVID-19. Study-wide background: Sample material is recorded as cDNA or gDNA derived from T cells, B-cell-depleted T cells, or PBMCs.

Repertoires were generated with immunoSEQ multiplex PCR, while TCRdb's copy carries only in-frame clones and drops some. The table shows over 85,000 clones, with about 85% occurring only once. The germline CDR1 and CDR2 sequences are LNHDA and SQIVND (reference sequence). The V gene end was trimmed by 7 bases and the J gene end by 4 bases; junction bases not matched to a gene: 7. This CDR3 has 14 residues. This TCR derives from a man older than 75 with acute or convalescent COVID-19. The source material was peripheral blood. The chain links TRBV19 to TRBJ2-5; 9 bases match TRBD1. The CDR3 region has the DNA TGTGCCAGTAACCACAGGGGGCTAGGAGAGACCCAGTACTTC. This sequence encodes CASNHRGLGETQYF.